Below are 13 T cell receptor beta chains sequenced from a single sample in a study of blood T cells in healthy people across ages. Together with a sample-barcoded 5' primer, a J-beta primer mix was included in a second PCR lasting about 7 to 12 cycles. TCRdb reprocessed the 5' RACE reads with MiXCR, giving one entry per CDR3 protein. The sample carries hundreds of thousands of distinct CDR3 sequences, roughly 30% recorded once. Sequencing was done on a sample of blood. Every receptor here comes from a woman of 80 years or more in good health.

On this clonotype: Given a much more abundant clone one base away, this may be a read error. The chain uses TRBV7-6 and TRBJ2-1, with D possibly TRBD2 on 7 matching bases. Trimming stripped 11 bases from V and 4 bases from J, with 18 bases between. The CDR3 contains 14 residues. Germline lookup yields CDR1 SGHVS and CDR2 FNYEAQ. The CDR3 DNA reads as TGTGCCGGGGGGGGCAGGGCAAATTACAATGAGCAGTTCTTC. This sequence encodes CAGGGRANYNEQFF.

This clonotype has only a few counts. This chain uses TRBV20-1 with TRBJ1-1; the D gene is possibly TRBD1 (6 bases). Per germline, CDR1 DFQATT and CDR2 SNEGSKA (reference sequence). Trimming left V 4 bases short and J 0 bases short, with 9 bases between. This CDR3 spans 13 amino acids. The CDR3 DNA sequence: TGCAGTGCTATTAGGACAGTGAACACTGAAGCTTTCTTT. Translation gives CSAIRTVNTEAFF.

This clonotype was seen many times. The chain carries TRBV6-5 and TRBJ2-3; 12 bases map to TRBD2. Trimming removed 4 bases from V and 1 base from J; junction bases left unmatched: 6. The CDR3 loop spans 17 amino acids. The germline V gene has CDR1 MNHEY and CDR2 SVGAGI. The CDR3 protein is CASSWTSGAEGTDTQYF. CDR3 DNA sequence: TGTGCCAGCAGTTGGACTAGCGGGGCTGAAGGCACAGATACGCAGTATTTT.

This chain joins TRBV27 and TRBJ1-2, with TRBD1 matching over 9 bases. Germline V gives CDR1 MNHEY, CDR2 SMNVEV (reference sequence). The CDR3 extends over 15 amino acids. Trimming took 3 bases from V and 5 from J; bases not matched to a gene: 7. The CDR3 sequence is CASSLGRGTGYGYTF. The DNA for the CDR3 is TGTGCCAGCAGTTTGGGCCGTGGGACAGGGTATGGCTACACCTTC.

A few counts support this clonotype. This chain connects TRBV29-1 to TRBJ2-5, with D possibly TRBD2 on 6 matching bases. The last part of the DNA fits TRBJ2-7 better; the J call may be wrong. CDR3 length: 12 residues. Germline loops: CDR1 SQVTM, CDR2 ANQGSEA. The CDR3 DNA reads TGCAGCGTTCGGGACTCCTACTACGAGCAGTACTTC. Protein product: CSVRDSYYEQYF.

A remark on this clonotype: At one of its ends the junction is not consistent with the germline gene, which may arise from a read error. V usage is TRBV2 and J usage is TRBJ1-4, with D perhaps TRBD1 (5 bases). Germline V CDR1 and CDR2: SNHLY, FYNNEI. The CDR3 has 15 amino acids. CDR3 nucleotide sequence: TGTGTCAGCAGTGATTTAAGACAGTCTAATGAAAAACTGTTTTTT. It is translated as CVSSDLRQSNEKLFF.

V and J are TRBV29-1 and TRBJ2-7; D could derive from TRBD1 or TRBD2 (5 bases each). The germline V gene has CDR1 SQVTM and CDR2 ANQGSEA. The CDR3 loop spans 12 amino acids. In DNA form, the CDR3 reads TGCGCCGGCCAGAGGCAGGGACGCGAGCAGTACTTC. As protein: CAGQRQGREQYF.

This clonotype was seen just once. This may stem from a read error, because a much larger clone lies one nucleotide away. V and J are TRBV30 and TRBJ2-1; D remains ambiguous. The CDR3 sequence is 11 residues long. CDR1 GTSNPN and CDR2 SVGIG come from the germline V gene (reference sequence). The V and J ends lost 4 bases and 13 bases respectively, with 14 bases between them. The CDR3 DNA reads TGTGCCTGGAAATCGAAAGAGACCCAGTTCTTC. This encodes CAWKSKETQFF.

As for this clonotype: A much more abundant neighbour one base away suggests this may be a read error. The V and J genes are TRBV11-2 and TRBJ2-3; TRBD1 matches 12 bases. CDR3 length equals 16 residues. Germline V gives CDR1 SGHAT, CDR2 FQNNGV. CDR3 DNA sequence: TGTGCCAGCAACTTAGAGGGGACAGGGGGCCCAGATACGCAGTATTTT. Translation: CASNLEGTGGPDTQYF. The full variable domain, its missing parts supplied by reference TRBV11-2 and TRBJ2-3, is EAGVAQSPRYKIIEKRQSVAFWCNPISGHATLYWYQQILGQGPKLLIQFQNNGVVDDSQLPKDRFSAERLKGVDSTLKIQPAKLEDSAVYLCASNLEGTGGPDTQYFGPGTRLTVL.

The chain couples TRBV2 to TRBJ2-2; D gene unclear. Per the germline V gene, CDR1 is SNHLY and CDR2 is FYNNEI. There are 15 residues in the CDR3. The germline V and J ends were trimmed by 6 bases and 5 bases, with 16 bases remaining between them. CDR3 protein: CASRATVGATGELFF. CDR3 bases: TGTGCCAGCAGGGCAACAGTAGGAGCAACCGGGGAGCTGTTTTTT.

As concerns this clonotype: The CDR3 carries no conserved terminal phenylalanine or tryptophan, so it likely arises from a read error. The genes are TRBV20-1 and TRBJ1-1; D gene uncertain. V was clipped by 3 bases and J by 7 bases, with 12 bases between them. The CDR3 has 12 amino acids. Germline V gene sequence: CDR1 DFQATT, CDR2 SNEGSKA (reference sequence). The chain's CDR3 is CSARDPVIEAFC. DNA of the CDR3: TGCAGTGCTAGGGACCCAGTCATTGAAGCTTTCTGT.

This clonotype was counted only a few times. V and J are TRBV25-1 and TRBJ1-6, with a tentative D call TRBD1 (5 bases). This CDR3 has 14 amino acids. Trimming took off 6 bases at V and 3 bases at J, with 9 bases between the two ends. CDR1 is MGHDK and CDR2 is SYGVNS in the germline V gene. The DNA of the CDR3 is TGTGCCAGCAGCTCAGACAGCTATAATTCACCCCTCCACTTT. It yields the protein CASSSDSYNSPLHF. The full variable domain, completed using reference TRBV25-1 and TRBJ1-6, is EADIYQTPRYLVIGTGKKITLECSQTMGHDKMYWYQQDPGMELHLIHYSYGVNSTEKGDLSSESTVSRIRTEHFPLTLESARPSHTSQYLCASSSDSYNSPLHFGNGTRLTVT.

Note on this clonotype: The CDR3 does not end in the conserved phenylalanine or tryptophan, so this is likely a read error. The chain is built from TRBV20-1 and TRBJ2-1; 9 bases fit TRBD2. The CDR3 contains 14 residues. Looked up from germline, CDR1 is DFQATT and CDR2 is SNEGSKA (reference sequence). Germline trimming cut 4 bases from V and 6 bases from J; bases unmatched to any gene: 7. CDR3: CSAINSGRFNEQFC. The CDR3, as DNA: TGCAGTGCTATAAATAGCGGGAGATTCAATGAGCAGTTCTGC.